This T cell receptor beta chain was sequenced for a study of blood T cell repertoires in COVID-19. Whole-study context: Specimens from acute and convalescent COVID-19 originated in the United States, Italy and Spain. Nucleic acid was either cDNA or gDNA, and it came from T cells, B-cell-depleted T cells, or PBMCs.

In the original processing: Using reference gene primer amplification, nucleated cell counts were estimated. Assay: immunoSEQ multiplex PCR; the TCRdb copy retains only in-frame clones and omits some. That table gives V, J and clone size, and the DNA gave D and trimming. Of about 49,000 clones listed, roughly nine tenths are singletons. The TCR was taken from a human donor in a cohort sampled during active COVID-19. Sequencing was performed on peripheral blood.

DNA of the CDR3: TGTGCCAGCAGTGAAGAAGTGGGCGGGAGAGGGCATGAGCAGTTCTTC. Its translation: CASSEEVGGRGHEQFF. The chain couples TRBV2 to TRBJ2-1; TRBD2 matches 7 bases. The CDR3 has 16 amino acids. V was clipped by 1 base and J by 8 bases; unmatched bases: 11. The germline V gene has CDR1 SNHLY and CDR2 FYNNEI.